The TCR beta chain described here comes from a study of T cell repertoires in ileal Crohn's disease. Background on the study: Biopsies of inflamed ileum from the surgical specimen form M0 samples. Per sample, roughly 500 nanograms of biopsy DNA were TCRB immunosequenced.

The protocol was immunoSEQ multiplex PCR, while the TCRdb copy is restricted to in-frame clones and leaves out a portion. This table has roughly 8,600 clones, roughly 85% appearing once. The time point was: inflamed ileum from the surgical specimen. The V end was cut by 2 bases, the J end by 6 bases, with 16 bases between. CDR1 and CDR2 (germline): MRHNA, SNTAGT. This CDR3 is 15 amino acids long. Study-level points and caveats: Active smokers at surgery had more clonal expansions than non-smokers. Clonality above 26.8% at surgery always came with endoscopic recurrence.

About this clone: Its antigen is as yet unknown.

What was sequenced was ileal tissue. The source is an adult with Crohn's disease. The chain uses TRBV6-4 and TRBJ1-2, with D maybe TRBD1 (5 bases). CDR3 amino acids: CASSDESGNPNGYTF. The CDR3 nucleotides read TGTGCCAGCAGTGACGAATCAGGGAACCCCAATGGCTACACCTTC.